The 21 T cell receptor beta chains below were found in one sample sequenced in a study of cytomegalovirus exposure and HLA in healthy donors. Primers: 60 Vbeta forward and 13 Jbeta reverse. Method: immunoSEQ multiplex PCR; TCRdb's copy keeps in-frame clones and lacks some. The sample records 150,000 to 200,000 clones, more than 75% being singletons. Sequenced: PBMCs. The receptors shown here come from a girl in the first two years of life in good health and CMV-seronegative.

The table lists this clone with a few counts. This sequence joins TRBV2 and TRBJ2-1; the match to TRBD1 covers 7 bases. V shed 6 bases and J 2 bases; nucleotides not matched to a gene: 7. Germline assignment: CDR1 SNHLY and CDR2 FYNNEI. The CDR3 loop spans 15 amino acids. CDR3 protein: CASRYGTAAYNEQFF. Written as DNA, the CDR3 is TGTGCCAGCAGGTACGGGACAGCAGCCTACAATGAGCAGTTCTTC.

CDR3 sequence: CASMYREHPYNEQFF. CDR3 nucleotides: TGCGCCAGCATGTACCGGGAACACCCCTACAATGAGCAGTTCTTC. The chain joins TRBV4-1 to TRBJ2-1; maybe TRBD2 (5 bases). Germline V gene lookup returns CDR1 MGHRA and CDR2 YSYEKL. This CDR3 is 15 amino acids long. V was shortened by 7 bases and J by 2 bases, with 15 bases between the two germline ends.

The CDR3 spells CASSSYDVDRATEAFF. The CDR3 DNA reads as TGTGCCAGCAGCTCTTACGATGTCGACAGGGCCACTGAAGCTTTCTTT. The chain recombines TRBV7-3 with TRBJ1-1, with 7 bases that match TRBD1. The CDR3 contains 16 residues. V was pared by 4 bases and J by 4 bases, with 12 bases of the junction left unmatched. Germline V gene data show CDR1 as SGHTA and CDR2 as FQGTGA.

The rearrangement links TRBV6-1 to TRBJ1-1, with D perhaps TRBD1 (5 bases). The germline CDR1 and CDR2 sequences are MNHNS and SASEGT. The CDR3 is 14 residues long. The V and J ends lost 3 bases and 1 base respectively, with 9 bases between them. The CDR3 nucleotides are TGTGCCAGCAGTGAGGGTACAGGGAACACTGAAGCTTTCTTT. The encoded protein is CASSEGTGNTEAFF.

The chain employs TRBV10-3 and TRBJ1-6; unclear D gene. V lost 7 bases and J lost 0, with 16 bases in between. CDR3 length: 17 residues. Germline V gene lookup returns CDR1 ENHRY and CDR2 SYGVKD. CDR3 amino acids: CAITADGESSYNSPLHF. In DNA form, the CDR3 reads TGTGCCATCACCGCTGACGGGGAAAGCTCCTATAATTCACCCCTCCACTTT.

The V and J genes are TRBV6-5 and TRBJ2-7, with a possible D match to TRBD2 (5 bases). Trimming pared 6 bases from V and 0 bases from J, leaving 12 bases between. Germline assignment: CDR1 MNHEY and CDR2 SVGAGI. CDR3 length equals 14 residues. CDR3 DNA: TGTGCCAGCAGCCAAGGGAGTCACTCCTACGAGCAGTACTTC. It codes for CASSQGSHSYEQYF.

The gene calls are TRBV7-2 and TRBJ2-1; 12 nucleotides align to TRBD2. The V and J ends lost 1 base and 8 bases, in that order; junction bases with no gene match: 3. Per germline, CDR1 SGHTA and CDR2 FQGNSA. CDR3 length: 15 amino acids. The CDR3 reads CASSLVLAGGHEQFF. The CDR3 region has the DNA TGTGCCAGCAGCTTAGTACTAGCGGGGGGACATGAGCAGTTCTTC.

This clone occurred a few times. This chain uses TRBV5-1 with TRBJ1-1; TRBD1 aligns across 9 bases. V lost 2 bases and J lost 3; bases outside the gene matches: 2. CDR3 length: 14 amino acids. Looked up from germline, CDR1 is SGHRS and CDR2 is YFSETQ. The CDR3 reads CASSLQGADTEAFF. The DNA of the CDR3 is TGCGCCAGCAGCTTACAGGGGGCTGACACTGAAGCTTTCTTT. Full variable domain (missing parts from reference TRBV5-1 and TRBJ1-1): KAGVTQTPRYLIKTRGQQVTLSCSPISGHRSVSWYQQTPGQGLQFLFEYFSETQRNKGNFPGRFSGRQFSNSRSEMNVSTLELGDSALYLCASSLQGADTEAFFGQGTRLTVV.

The rearrangement uses TRBV18 and TRBJ1-3; D is perhaps TRBD1 (6 bases). Trimming removed 3 bases from V and 0 bases from J, with 18 bases in between. Germline CDR1 and CDR2: KGHSH and LQKENI. The CDR3 consists of 18 residues. CDR3: CASSPQGGATVSGNTIYF. The CDR3 DNA is TGTGCCAGCTCACCCCAAGGGGGGGCCACAGTCTCTGGAAACACCATATATTTT. Together with reference TRBV18 and TRBJ1-3, the CDR3 gives the full variable domain: NAGVMQNPRHLVRRRGQEARLRCSPMKGHSHVYWYRQLPEEGLKFMVYLQKENIIDESGMPKERFSAEFPKEGPSILRIQQVVRGDSAAYFCASSPQGGATVSGNTIYFGEGSWLTVV.

The genes are TRBV7-9 and TRBJ1-1; the D is unclear. This CDR3 comprises 14 residues. The V gene's germline CDR1 is SEHNR and CDR2 FQNEAQ (reference sequence). With 5 bases removed from V and 1 base from J, the gap between germline ends came to 11 bases. The CDR3 region has the DNA TGTGCCAGCAGCCTCCTTGGCCCGAACACTGAAGCTTTCTTT. Protein: CASSLLGPNTEAFF.

The chain recombines TRBV9 with TRBJ2-1, with TRBD2 identical over 13 bases. Germline lookup yields CDR1 SGDLS and CDR2 YYNGEE. The CDR3 is made up of 18 amino acids. V was pared by 4 bases and J by 0 bases, with 7 bases of the junction left unmatched. The CDR3 DNA is TGTGCCAGCAGCCTGACTAGCGGGAGGAGGAGCTCCTACAATGAGCAGTTCTTC. Its translation is CASSLTSGRRSSYNEQFF.

This clone came up once. This chain uses TRBV9 with TRBJ2-7; D remains ambiguous. CDR1 is SGDLS and CDR2 is YYNGEE in the germline V gene. The CDR3 has 13 amino acids. The ends were cut back, 4 bases at V and 5 bases at J, with 13 bases in the middle. The CDR3 region has the DNA TGTGCCAGCAGCCGTACCCTAGGCCACGAGCAGTACTTC. Amino acid sequence: CASSRTLGHEQYF.

In DNA form, the CDR3 reads TGTGCCAGCAGCGTAGCCCAGAGGGACACACGAGGCTACACCTTC. Translated, it gives CASSVAQRDTRGYTF. The chain uses TRBV9 and TRBJ1-2, with a tentative D call TRBD1 (6 bases). The CDR3 covers 15 residues. V shed 0 bases and J shed 8 bases, with 17 bases lying between them. Germline-derived CDR1 and CDR2 are SGDLS and YYNGEE.

The chain has TRBV5-1 and TRBJ2-3; the match to TRBD2 covers 12 bases. This CDR3 spans 17 amino acids. Germline assignment: CDR1 SGHRS and CDR2 YFSETQ. V shed 0 bases, J shed 5 bases, and the junction held 7 bases outside the gene matches. The CDR3 bases are TGCGCCAGCAGCTTGGAGTGGTCTAGCGGGGGGGTAGATACGCAGTATTTT. Its protein is CASSLEWSSGGVDTQYF. The complete variable domain, with remaining parts taken from reference TRBV5-1 and TRBJ2-3, reads KAGVTQTPRYLIKTRGQQVTLSCSPISGHRSVSWYQQTPGQGLQFLFEYFSETQRNKGNFPGRFSGRQFSNSRSEMNVSTLELGDSALYLCASSLEWSSGGVDTQYFGPGTRLTVL.

The V gene is TRBV27, the J gene TRBJ1-5; 8 nucleotides match TRBD1. Germline V gives CDR1 MNHEY, CDR2 SMNVEV (reference sequence). With 1 base clipped from V and 4 bases from J, the junction kept 0 bases outside the gene matches. The CDR3 is 14 amino acids. This CDR3 is CASSLYRGNQPQHF. DNA for the CDR3: TGTGCCAGCAGTTTATACAGGGGGAATCAGCCCCAGCATTTT.

V is TRBV19 and J is TRBJ2-7, with 8 nucleotides matching TRBD1. Germline V gene sequence: CDR1 LNHDA, CDR2 SQIVND (reference sequence). J was trimmed by 0 bases and V by 3 bases; bases with no gene match: 4. This CDR3 region has 15 residues. CDR3 DNA sequence: TGTGCCAGTAGTATGTCGGACAGGGCCTCCTACGAGCAGTACTTC. It translates to CASSMSDRASYEQYF.

Comment on this clone: Other DNA sequences from this sample encode an identical CDR3 as well. The chain is built from TRBV18 and TRBJ1-1; maybe TRBD1 (6 bases). V was cut by 1 base and J by 4 bases, with 13 bases left in between. CDR1 and CDR2 (germline): KGHSH, LQKENI. CDR3 length: 15 amino acids. CDR3 DNA sequence: TGTGCCAGCTCACCACGGGCGGGGGCGAGCACTGAAGCTTTCTTT. Residues: CASSPRAGASTEAFF.

This chain links TRBV7-6 with TRBJ2-5, with 11 bases aligning to TRBD2. This CDR3 contains 15 residues. Trimming at V came to 3 bases and at J to 7 bases, leaving 7 bases not matched to a gene. Germline CDR1 is SGHVS and CDR2 is FNYEAQ. The CDR3 spells CASSFTSGGGGTQYF. Here the CDR3 DNA reads TGTGCCAGCAGCTTCACTAGCGGGGGCGGGGGGACCCAGTACTTC.

V usage is TRBV7-2 and J usage is TRBJ2-6; TRBD2 is a possible D gene (5 bases). Germline V lookup: CDR1 SGHTA, CDR2 FQGNSA. The V end was cut by 0 bases, the J end by 0 bases, with 6 bases between. The CDR3 totals 16 residues. The CDR3 here is CASSLARDSGANVLTF. In DNA, the CDR3 is TGTGCCAGCAGCTTAGCGAGGGACTCTGGGGCCAACGTCCTGACTTTC.

The genes are TRBV7-8 and TRBJ2-3; D gene ambiguous. The CDR3 has 15 amino acids. Trimming took 2 bases from V and 2 from J, leaving 11 bases between them. The germline V gene encodes CDR1 SGHVS and CDR2 FQNEAQ. The CDR3: CASSLSMGYTDTQYF. The CDR3 nucleotides read TGTGCCAGCAGCTTAAGCATGGGCTACACAGATACGCAGTATTTT.

This chain joins TRBV10-3 and TRBJ1-6; maybe TRBD1 (5 bases). V was clipped by 0 bases and J by 9 bases, with 9 bases between them. Germline-derived CDR1 and CDR2 are ENHRY and SYGVKD. The length of the CDR3 is 14 residues. In DNA form, the CDR3 reads TGTGCCATCAGTGAGTCGGGCCAGGGTTCACCCCTCCACTTT. As protein: CAISESGQGSPLHF.